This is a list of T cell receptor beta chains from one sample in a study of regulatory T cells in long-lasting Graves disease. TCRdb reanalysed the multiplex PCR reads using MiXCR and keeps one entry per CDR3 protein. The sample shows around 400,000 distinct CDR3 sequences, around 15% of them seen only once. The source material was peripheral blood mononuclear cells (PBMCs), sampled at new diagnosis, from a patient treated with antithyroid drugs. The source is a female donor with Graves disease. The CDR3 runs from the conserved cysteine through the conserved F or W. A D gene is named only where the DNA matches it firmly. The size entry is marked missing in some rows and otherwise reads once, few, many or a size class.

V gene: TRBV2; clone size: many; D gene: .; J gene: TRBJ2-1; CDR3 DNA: TGTGCCAGCAGGGAAGGACAGACTTCCTACAATGAGCAGTTCTTC; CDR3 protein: CASREGQTSYNEQFF
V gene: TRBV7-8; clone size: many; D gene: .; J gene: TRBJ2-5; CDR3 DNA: TGTGCCAGCAGCTTACGCCCATCGGGGCCGTGGGAGACCCAGTACTTC; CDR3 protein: CASSLRPSGPWETQYF
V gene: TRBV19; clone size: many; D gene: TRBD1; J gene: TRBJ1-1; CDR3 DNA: TGTGCCAGTAGTATACTACCGGGACAGGTGAACACTGAAGCTTTCTTT; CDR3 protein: CASSILPGQVNTEAFF
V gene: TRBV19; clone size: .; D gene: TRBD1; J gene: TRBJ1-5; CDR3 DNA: TGTGCCAGTAGTAGCCCTCCGGGACAGCGCCAGGTTACCCAGGGTCAGCCCCAGCATTTT; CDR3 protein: CASSSPPGQRQVTQGQPQHF
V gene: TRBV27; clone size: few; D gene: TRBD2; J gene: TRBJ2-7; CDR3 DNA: TGTGCCCAAAATACTAGCGGTTCCCACTACGAGCAGTACTTC; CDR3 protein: CAQNTSGSHYEQYF
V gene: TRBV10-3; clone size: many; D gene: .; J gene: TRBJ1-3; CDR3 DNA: TGTGCCATCAGTGACTCTGGAAACACCATATATTTT; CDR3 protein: CAISDSGNTIYF
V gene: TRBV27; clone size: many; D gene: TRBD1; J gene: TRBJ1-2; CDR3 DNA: TGTGCCAGCAGCCACCAGACAGGGGACGGCTACACCTTC; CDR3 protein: CASSHQTGDGYTF
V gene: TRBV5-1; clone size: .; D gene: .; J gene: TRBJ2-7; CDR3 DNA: TGCGCCAGCGCCTCTCGCGAGCAGTACTTC; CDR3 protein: CASASREQYF
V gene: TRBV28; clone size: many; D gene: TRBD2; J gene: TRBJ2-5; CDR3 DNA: TGTGCCAGCAGTTATCTAGCGGGAGAGCAAGAGACCCAGTACTTC; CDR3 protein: CASSYLAGEQETQYF
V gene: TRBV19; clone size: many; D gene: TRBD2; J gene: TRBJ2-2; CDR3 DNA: TGTGCCAGTAGTATGCGGCGGGAGGACACCGGGGAGCTGTTTTTT; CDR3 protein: CASSMRREDTGELFF
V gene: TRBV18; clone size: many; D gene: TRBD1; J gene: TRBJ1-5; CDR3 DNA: TGTGCCAGCTCGATGGCCGGGACAGAGGATCAGCCCCAGCATTTT; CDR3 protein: CASSMAGTEDQPQHF
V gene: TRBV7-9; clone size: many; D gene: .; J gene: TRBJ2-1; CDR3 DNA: TGTGCCAGCACTGACACGCTGAACAATGAGCAGTTCTTC; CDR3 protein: CASTDTLNNEQFF
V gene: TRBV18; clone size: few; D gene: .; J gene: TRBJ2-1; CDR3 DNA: TGTGCCAGCTCTTTCCCGGGCCAGGGTAGGAACAATGAGCAGTTCTTC; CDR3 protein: CASSFPGQGRNNEQFF
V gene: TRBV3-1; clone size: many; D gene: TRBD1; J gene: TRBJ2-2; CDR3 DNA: TGTGCCAGCAGCCAAGACTCTCGTCAGGGGGCAGCCGGGGAGCTGTTTTTT; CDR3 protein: CASSQDSRQGAAGELFF